The next 28 T cell receptor beta chains were all read from a single sample in a study of spatial heterogeneity in lung cancer. Time point meaning: blood at routine non-recurrence follow-up after resection. One entry per CDR3 protein, called by TCRdb with MiXCR from the 5' RACE reads. The sample has under 150,000 distinct CDR3 sequences, about 10% seen once; the top ten hold roughly 26%. The sequences come from PBMCs, collected at follow-up. These receptors all come from a female donor with early-stage non-small cell lung cancer.

This chain joins TRBV24-1 and TRBJ2-1, with 10 bases fitting TRBD2. The J segment lost 2 bases and the V segment lost 9 bases, leaving 9 bases of the junction unmatched. Germline V lookup: CDR1 KGHDR, CDR2 SFDVKD. CDR3 size: 16 residues. The CDR3 sequence: CATGANLAGAYNEQFF. The CDR3 region has the DNA TGTGCCACCGGGGCCAATCTAGCGGGAGCCTACAATGAGCAGTTCTTC.

DNA for the CDR3: TGTGCCAGCAGGTCACTAGCGGGAGGTCGAGAGACCCAGTACTTC. Its protein is CASRSLAGGRETQYF. The chain employs TRBV3-1 and TRBJ2-5; 12 bases fit TRBD2. Germline CDR1 and CDR2: LGHDT and YNNKEL (reference sequence). V lost 6 bases and J lost 4; bases outside the gene matches: 6. This CDR3 is built from 15 residues.

This clonotype was detected many times. The chain employs TRBV7-8 and TRBJ2-1; TRBD2 aligns across 12 bases. V was pared by 6 bases and J by 6 bases, with 6 bases of the junction left unmatched. CDR1 SGHVS and CDR2 FQNEAQ come from the germline V gene. This CDR3 comprises 15 residues. CDR3 sequence: CASRQGLAGINEQFF. For the CDR3, the DNA is TGTGCCAGCAGACAAGGACTAGCGGGGATCAATGAGCAGTTCTTC. The complete variable domain, with remaining parts taken from reference TRBV7-8 and TRBJ2-1, reads GAGVSQSPRYKVAKRGQDVALRCDPISGHVSLFWYQQALGQGPEFLTYFQNEAQLDKSGLPSDRFFAERPEGSVSTLKIQRTQQEDSAVYLCASRQGLAGINEQFFGPGTRLTVL.

This clonotype was counted ten times or more. V gene TRBV28 combines with J gene TRBJ1-1; 8 bases agree with TRBD1. The CDR3 length is 15 residues. Germline loops: CDR1 MDHEN, CDR2 SYDVKM. J lost 4 bases, V lost 6 bases, and 10 bases had no gene match. The CDR3 sequence: CASRGGGQGPTEAFF. The CDR3 DNA follows: TGTGCCAGCAGGGGGGGAGGACAGGGCCCCACTGAAGCTTTCTTT.

This clonotype was counted once. This chain links TRBV29-1 with TRBJ2-7; D is possibly TRBD2 (6 bases). CDR1 and CDR2 from the germline V gene are SQVTM and ANQGSEA. V was cut by 4 bases and J by 2 bases, with 18 bases left in between. The length of the CDR3 is 15 residues. The CDR3 region has the DNA TGCAGCGTTGGGAGGGGAGGTCAACCCCCCTACGAGCAGTACTTC. Its protein is CSVGRGGQPPYEQYF.

The rearrangement links TRBV29-1 to TRBJ2-1; 7 nucleotides line up with TRBD1. CDR3 length: 11 amino acids. V was clipped by 7 bases and J by 6 bases; unmatched bases: 3. Germline V gene sequence: CDR1 SQVTM, CDR2 ANQGSEA. The CDR3 sequence: CSATGANEQFF. In DNA, the CDR3 is TGCAGCGCTACAGGGGCCAATGAGCAGTTCTTC.

This clonotype showed up many times. This sequence joins TRBV28 and TRBJ2-6; D gene ambiguous. The length of the CDR3 is 16 residues. Trimming cost V 5 bases and J 1 base, with 12 bases left between them. Germline-derived CDR1 and CDR2 are MDHEN and SYDVKM. Written as DNA, the CDR3 is TGTGCCAGCAGTCCCTCGACCAGGTCTGGGGCCAACGTCCTGACTTTC. Protein product: CASSPSTRSGANVLTF.

This chain links TRBV2 with TRBJ2-7, with D maybe TRBD2 (5 bases). This CDR3 region has 16 residues. Trimming removed 7 bases at V and 0 bases at J, with 19 bases between. Germline CDR1 SNHLY, CDR2 FYNNEI. The CDR3 sequence is CASTQGKRLSSYEQYF. The CDR3 DNA sequence: TGTGCCAGCACCCAAGGGAAGCGGTTGAGCTCCTACGAGCAGTACTTC.

This chain connects TRBV11-3 to TRBJ1-1; the D gene is possibly TRBD1 (5 bases). Per the germline V gene, CDR1 is SGHNT and CDR2 is YENEEA. With 4 bases removed from V and 7 bases from J, the gap between germline ends came to 19 bases. The CDR3 is made up of 15 amino acids. CDR3: CASSSWDRDGGEAFF. For the CDR3, the DNA is TGTGCCAGCAGCTCCTGGGACCGGGACGGGGGTGAAGCTTTCTTT.

The chain joins TRBV28 to TRBJ1-5; no definite D call. CDR1 MDHEN and CDR2 SYDVKM come from the germline V gene. This CDR3 has 15 residues. The ends were cut back, 7 bases at V and 0 bases at J, with 13 bases in the middle. The CDR3 nucleotides read TGTGCCAGCACCCAGGCGGATCTTAGCAATCAGCCCCAGCATTTT. It is translated as CASTQADLSNQPQHF.

This clonotype came up a few times. V gene TRBV9 combines with J gene TRBJ2-3; D may correspond to TRBD1 or TRBD2 (5 bases each). CDR1 and CDR2 (germline): SGDLS, YYNGEE. V shed 0 bases and J shed 1 base, with 12 bases lying between them. This CDR3 is 16 amino acids long. The CDR3 protein is CASSVGSGDRTDTQYF. DNA of the CDR3: TGTGCCAGCAGCGTAGGTTCCGGGGACCGCACAGATACGCAGTATTTT. Full variable domain (remainder filled in from reference TRBV9 and TRBJ2-3): DSGVTQTPKHLITATGQRVTLRCSPRSGDLSVYWYQQSLDQGLQFLIQYYNGEERAKGNILERFSAQQFPDLHSELNLSSLELGDSALYFCASSVGSGDRTDTQYFGPGTRLTVL.

This rearrangement joins TRBV28 to TRBJ2-1; 7 bases align to TRBD2. V shed 7 bases and J 0 bases; nucleotides not matched to a gene: 9. Looked up from germline, CDR1 is MDHEN and CDR2 is SYDVKM. The CDR3 has 16 residues. The CDR3, as DNA: TGTGCCAGCAATGGCGTGGGAGGGCCCTCCTACAATGAGCAGTTCTTC. Its translation is CASNGVGGPSYNEQFF.

CDR3 coding DNA: TGTGCCAGCAGTTTAAGTAGCGGGAGGGCCTATGGAAACAATGAGCAGTTCTTC. The encoded protein is CASSLSSGRAYGNNEQFF. This rearrangement joins TRBV12-3 or TRBV12-4 to TRBJ2-1, with TRBD2 matching 11 bases. CDR3 length equals 18 residues. The junction had 11 bases not matched to a gene; V was cut back by 2 bases and J by 5 bases.

Details on this clonotype: A much more abundant neighbour one base away suggests this may be a read error. This rearrangement joins TRBV29-1 to TRBJ2-7; no firm D call. The germline V gene encodes CDR1 SQVTM and CDR2 ANQGSEA. V lost 5 bases and J 8 bases, leaving 13 bases between the germline ends. This CDR3 is 11 amino acids long. As DNA, the CDR3 is TGCAGCGTTCACCCGGACGAGAAGCAGTACTTC. This translates into CSVHPDEKQYF.

V gene TRBV6-6 combines with J gene TRBJ1-1; the D gene is possibly TRBD1 (5 bases). Germline V CDR1 and CDR2: MNHNY, SVGAGI (reference sequence). The CDR3 covers 16 residues. The ends were cut back, 2 bases at V and 6 bases at J, with 19 bases in the middle. CDR3 in DNA: TGTGCCAGCAGTTACGTTTCTCAGGGTTCGGTCCCTGAAGCTTTCTTT. Translating it yields CASSYVSQGSVPEAFF.

A note on this clonotype: This sequence may be a read error, since a much larger clone differs from it by one base. This chain joins TRBV7-2 and TRBJ1-1; D is unclear. Germline assignment: CDR1 SGHTA and CDR2 FQGNSA. V was trimmed by 4 bases and J by 5 bases, leaving 20 bases between them. The CDR3 is 16 amino acids. The CDR3 is CASSSPGKALGTEAFF. Here the CDR3 DNA reads TGTGCCAGCAGCTCTCCGGGAAAGGCTTTGGGTACTGAAGCTTTCTTT.

This clonotype was recorded a few times. This chain uses TRBV29-1 with TRBJ2-1, with 9 bases that match TRBD1. This CDR3 is built from 14 residues. Germline loops: CDR1 SQVTM, CDR2 ANQGSEA. Trimming removed 4 bases from V and 8 bases from J; junction bases left unmatched: 9. CDR3 loop: CSVVRDRDVDEQFF. In DNA, the CDR3 is TGCAGCGTTGTCCGGGACAGGGATGTGGATGAGCAGTTCTTC.

This clonotype was seen ten or more times. The chain has TRBV29-1 and TRBJ1-2, with TRBD1 matching 8 bases. This CDR3 comprises 14 residues. The germline V gene encodes CDR1 SQVTM and CDR2 ANQGSEA. After removal of 3 bases from V and 2 bases from J, the junction contained 5 bases not matched to a gene. CDR3 bases: TGCAGCGTTGACCCCGGGACAGGCAACTATGGCTACACCTTC. Its translation is CSVDPGTGNYGYTF.

This clonotype was seen ten or more times. The chain links TRBV6-2 or TRBV6-3 to TRBJ2-7; 7 bases agree with TRBD1. With 4 bases clipped from V and 1 base from J, the junction kept 10 bases outside the gene matches. The germline gives CDR1 MNHEY, CDR2 SVGEGT. There are 16 residues in the CDR3. CDR3 in amino acids: CASSWQRDRQSYEQYF. CDR3 in DNA: TGTGCCAGCAGTTGGCAACGGGACAGACAATCCTACGAGCAGTACTTC.

The V and J genes are TRBV20-1 and TRBJ1-2; D is uncertain. Germline values: CDR1 DFQATT, CDR2 SNEGSKA (reference sequence). The CDR3 consists of 14 residues. V lost 0 bases, J lost 5 bases, and 13 bases lay in between. CDR3 bases: TGCAGTGCTAGAGATACGGGGAGTTGGTATGGCTACACCTTC. This gives the protein CSARDTGSWYGYTF.

Ten or more counts support this clonotype. This chain joins TRBV20-1 and TRBJ2-5; 7 bases are shared with TRBD2. The V gene end was trimmed by 1 base and the J gene end by 5 bases; junction bases not matched to a gene: 7. This CDR3 region has 14 residues. Germline values: CDR1 DFQATT, CDR2 SNEGSKA (reference sequence). The CDR3 DNA is TGCAGTGCTAGAGTCCCCCAGGGAGGGGAGACCCAGTACTTC. It translates to CSARVPQGGETQYF.

DNA of the CDR3: TGTGCCAGCAGGTCCTTCCGTGGTAGGAGAACAGATACGCAGTATTTT. This translates into CASRSFRGRRTDTQYF. The rearrangement uses TRBV11-2 and TRBJ2-3; no reliable D call. CDR3 length: 16 amino acids. Germline V gene sequence: CDR1 SGHAT, CDR2 FQNNGV. V lost 6 bases, J lost 3 bases, and 19 bases lay in between.

The chain is built from TRBV5-1 and TRBJ2-1, with 9 bases lining up with TRBD1. The trim removed 4 bases at V and 8 bases at J, leaving 4 bases unmatched. This CDR3 has 13 amino acids. Germline CDR1 SGHRS, CDR2 YFSETQ. The CDR3 sequence is CASSPGTGYEQFF. The CDR3 nucleotides read TGCGCCAGCAGCCCCGGGACAGGGTATGAGCAGTTCTTC.

With regard to this clonotype: An end of the junction does not agree with germline; a read error may underlie this. This chain joins TRBV6-2 or TRBV6-3 and TRBJ2-1, with D maybe TRBD2 (6 bases). The CDR3 has 12 residues. CDR1 and CDR2 (germline): MNHEY, SVGEGT. The CDR3 bases are TGTACCAGCAGCATACTAGCTAACGAGCAGTTCTTC. Protein product: CTSSILANEQFF.

The V gene is TRBV10-3, the J gene TRBJ1-6; 10 nucleotides align to TRBD1. With 6 bases clipped from V and 10 bases from J, the junction kept 6 bases outside the gene matches. CDR1 and CDR2 (germline): ENHRY, SYGVKD. The CDR3 loop spans 14 amino acids. CDR3 protein: CAIRKDRGESPLHF. The CDR3, as DNA: TGTGCCATCAGAAAGGACAGGGGGGAATCACCCCTCCACTTT.

This clonotype was counted a few times. This rearrangement joins TRBV20-1 to TRBJ1-4, with 7 bases lining up with TRBD1. This CDR3 has 12 residues. Germline trimming cut 6 bases from V and 7 bases from J; bases unmatched to any gene: 5. Germline V CDR1 and CDR2: DFQATT, SNEGSKA (reference sequence). CDR3 nucleotides: TGCAGTGCACCGGGACAGAGTGAAAAACTGTTTTTT. The encoded protein is CSAPGQSEKLFF.

The rearrangement uses TRBV7-2 and TRBJ2-2, with 9 bases aligning to TRBD2. The V gene's germline CDR1 is SGHTA and CDR2 FQGNSA. The V and J ends lost 1 base and 5 bases, in that order; junction bases with no gene match: 5. The CDR3 sequence is 16 residues long. CDR3 in amino acids: CASSLVSGRATGELFF. As DNA, the CDR3 is TGTGCCAGCAGCTTAGTTAGCGGGAGAGCTACCGGGGAGCTGTTTTTT. Filled out from reference TRBV7-2 and TRBJ2-2, the complete variable domain reads GAGVSQSPSNKVTEKGKDVELRCDPISGHTALYWYRQSLGQGLEFLIYFQGNSAPDKSGLPSDRFSAERTGGSVSTLTIQRTQQEDSAVYLCASSLVSGRATGELFFGEGSRLTVL.

The chain uses TRBV19 and TRBJ1-1, with D hard to call. There are 14 residues in the CDR3. Germline CDR1 is LNHDA and CDR2 is SQIVND (reference sequence). V was clipped by 9 bases and J by 0 bases, with 14 bases between them. This CDR3 is CASSDQFLNTEAFF. CDR3 DNA: TGTGCCAGCTCTGACCAATTCCTGAACACTGAAGCTTTCTTT.